This T cell receptor (beta chain) came from a study of vaccination effects on CD4 cells after COVID-19. With 2 bases removed from V and 2 bases from J, the gap between germline ends came to 15 bases. The CDR3 has 17 amino acids. In germline, CDR1 is SGHTA, CDR2 FQGTGA. The authors isolated CD4+ T cells after around 10 days of culture. Notes on this clone: Antigen specificity is unknown.

Using immunoSEQ multiplex PCR, the repertoire was profiled, and TCRdb retains in-frame clones only, with some absent. The data contain about 70,000 clones, about 74% of them singletons. The specimen was CD4+ T cells from PBMCs cultured without peptide, collected before COVID-19 vaccination. The rearrangement links TRBV7-3 to TRBJ2-2; D may be TRBD1 (6 bases). The origin of this receptor is a human donor who received a COVID-19 vaccine. CDR3 region: CASSLFGGVYNTGELFF. The CDR3 bases are TGTGCCAGCAGCTTATTTGGGGGCGTTTACAACACCGGGGAGCTGTTTTTT. The complete variable domain, with remaining parts taken from reference TRBV7-3 and TRBJ2-2, reads GAGVSQTPSNKVTEKGKYVELRCDPISGHTALYWYRQSLGQGPEFLIYFQGTGAADDSGLPNDRFFAVRPEGSVSTLKIQRTERGDSAVYLCASSLFGGVYNTGELFFGEGSRLTVL.